This entry lists 10 T cell receptor beta chains sequenced from one sample in a study of blood T cell repertoires in COVID-19. TCRdb's copy holds only in-frame clones and misses some; the assay was immunoSEQ multiplex PCR. The top ten clones hold about 4% of a sample with 100,000 to 140,000 clones, approximately 88% of them seen once. The sequencing input was peripheral blood. Receptors were obtained from a human donor in a cohort sampled during active COVID-19.

The chain employs TRBV4-1 and TRBJ1-5; D gene ambiguous. The CDR3 covers 15 residues. Germline V gene lookup returns CDR1 MGHRA and CDR2 YSYEKL. Trimming took 1 base from V and 3 from J, leaving 10 bases between them. The DNA of the CDR3 is TGCGCCAGCAGCCAAGGCGAACAGATCAATCAGCCCCAGCATTTT. Its protein product is CASSQGEQINQPQHF.

This chain joins TRBV7-9 and TRBJ2-3, with D maybe TRBD1 (6 bases). The CDR3 has 14 amino acids. The ends were cut back, 5 bases at V and 5 bases at J, with 14 bases in the middle. The germline V gene has CDR1 SEHNR and CDR2 FQNEAQ (reference sequence). DNA for the CDR3: TGTGCCAGCAGCCAGGGGAACCTAAAAGATACGCAGTATTTT. It is translated as CASSQGNLKDTQYF.

The rearrangement joins TRBV27 to TRBJ2-5; 7 bases map to TRBD1. V trimming: 5 bases; J trimming: 2 bases; junction bases outside the gene matches: 8. The CDR3 consists of 15 residues. Germline CDR1 reads MNHEY; CDR2 reads SMNVEV (reference sequence). This CDR3 is CASSPSGTVQETQYF. The CDR3 DNA is TGTGCCAGCAGTCCTTCCGGGACAGTGCAAGAGACCCAGTACTTC.

The chain has TRBV2 and TRBJ1-2, with 9 bases aligning to TRBD1. After removal of 7 bases from V and 2 bases from J, the junction contained 5 bases not matched to a gene. The germline gives CDR1 SNHLY, CDR2 FYNNEI. The CDR3 runs to 14 residues. Here the CDR3 reads CASMKGQGNYGYTF. The CDR3 nucleotides are TGTGCCAGCATGAAAGGACAGGGGAACTATGGCTACACCTTC.

The chain uses TRBV9 and TRBJ2-1; TRBD2 might be the D (5 bases). V gave up 2 bases and J gave up 6 bases, with 15 bases separating them. In germline, CDR1 is SGDLS, CDR2 YYNGEE. CDR3 length: 15 residues. The CDR3 nucleotides are TGTGCCAGCAGCGTCGTCGACTACTCATCCAATGAGCAGTTCTTC. Protein sequence: CASSVVDYSSNEQFF.

The chain joins TRBV6-5 to TRBJ2-1; TRBD1 agrees at 7 bases. The CDR3 extends over 14 amino acids. CDR1 MNHEY and CDR2 SVGAGI come from the germline V gene. V lost 5 bases and J lost 7; bases outside the gene matches: 8. CDR3 sequence (DNA): TGTGCCAGCAGTCCAAGGGACAGCCGAAATGAGCAGTTCTTC. Its protein is CASSPRDSRNEQFF.

A few counts support this clone. V is TRBV12-3 or TRBV12-4 and J is TRBJ1-2, with D possibly matching TRBD1 (6 bases). The CDR3 consists of 11 residues. Trimming removed 5 bases from V and 6 bases from J, with 7 bases in between. CDR3 nucleotides: TGTGCCAGCAGTAACAGGGATGGCTACACCTTC. Translation gives CASSNRDGYTF.

The chain uses TRBV5-6 and TRBJ1-2; TRBD1 matches at 9 bases. V lost 4 bases and J lost 6; bases outside the gene matches: 7. The CDR3 runs to 14 residues. The germline CDR1 and CDR2 sequences are SGHDT and YYEEEE. The DNA of the CDR3 is TGTGCCAGCAGCACCACAGGGGGCGCCCATGGCTACACCTTC. It is translated as CASSTTGGAHGYTF.

V and J are TRBV7-3 and TRBJ2-1; 15 nucleotides agree with TRBD2. The CDR3 sequence is 16 residues long. Losses at the gene ends were 5 bases for V and 7 bases for J; bases not matched to a gene: 6. The germline CDR1 and CDR2 sequences are SGHTA and FQGTGA. The CDR3 DNA reads TGTGCCAGCAGCCGACGGACTAGCGGGAGGGTAAATGAGCAGTTCTTC. It yields the protein CASSRRTSGRVNEQFF.

J is TRBJ2-7 and V is TRBV7-8; 7 nucleotides align to TRBD1. Germline CDR1 is SGHVS and CDR2 is FQNEAQ. CDR3 length: 12 amino acids. V lost 5 bases and J lost 5; bases outside the gene matches: 3. CDR3 nucleotide sequence: TGTGCCAGCAGCCAGGGGGTAGACGAGCAGTACTTC. Amino acid sequence: CASSQGVDEQYF.